The rows below give T cell receptor beta chains drawn from one sample of a study of cytomegalovirus exposure and HLA in healthy donors. Measured with immunoSEQ multiplex PCR; TCRdb has only the in-frame clones, and not every one. The table lists about 120,000 clones, over 60% of them singletons. The source material was PBMCs. The receptor set was obtained from a human donor in good health. The conserved cysteine and the conserved F or W are not part of the CDR3 here. The order of the fields is V gene, J gene, CDR3 protein.

TRBV4-2	TRBJ2-7	ASSQDGTGGYEQY
TRBV6-1	TRBJ2-6	ASSEALDRGPGANVLT
TRBV6-4	TRBJ2-1	AGETSGGYNEQF
TRBV2	TRBJ2-2	ASRGLAGVANTGELF
TRBV12-1	TRBJ2-1	ASSFLAPGVNEQF
TRBV5-1	TRBJ2-3	ASSIAGGPSTDTQY
TRBV25-1	TRBJ2-1	ASSEKQTTFEQF
TRBV7-6	TRBJ1-2	ASSLSEILDT
TRBV7-9	TRBJ1-1	ASSVQGSTEAF
TRBV15	TRBJ1-1	ATSRVQVGTEAF
TRBV4-2	TRBJ2-3	ASSQDGTVTDTQY
TRBV4-1	TRBJ2-6	ASSHLHSGANVLT
TRBV7-6	TRBJ2-3	AVGAASTDTQY
TRBV7-2	TRBJ2-2	ASSLEAGGPVGELF
TRBV27	TRBJ1-3	ASSPDRDLRNTIY
TRBV5-1	TRBJ1-1	ASSPFGPMNTEAF
TRBV7-8	TRBJ1-5	ASSFNLEGSNQPQH
TRBV6-1	TRBJ2-7	ASSETDEQY
TRBV2	TRBJ1-1	AAMRGSTEAF
TRBV9	TRBJ2-1	ASSGGGRDEQF
TRBV7-6	TRBJ1-6	ASRPMGQGNSPLH
TRBV6-1	TRBJ2-1	ATSRGREGNEQF
TRBV7-8	TRBJ2-7	ASSPAIRDRGLSYEQY
TRBV6-6	TRBJ1-2	ASSPRVWPT
TRBV28	TRBJ1-2	ASSLFGTAYGYT
TRBV9	TRBJ1-6	ASSSYPRDTAPLH
TRBV5-1	TRBJ2-5	ASSQGTAQETQY
TRBV11-2	TRBJ1-6	ASSPWTGAPNSPLH